This T cell receptor beta chain is from a study of cytomegalovirus exposure and HLA in healthy donors. Overall study findings and caveats: Specificity of a few CMV-associated chains for CMV antigens was verified in vitro. Presence/absence analyses took donor sequencing depth as roughly uniform. Excluded were some V segments that proved indistinguishable, including TRBV6-2 and TRBV6-3. A missense DCLRE1C variant was associated with V- and J-gene trimming of TCR beta chains in a later analysis, and an independent cohort replicated the association.

For this clone: The target antigen is unknown.

PCR involved 60 Vbeta and 13 Jbeta primers. Assay used: immunoSEQ multiplex PCR; TCRdb lists only in-frame clones, some missing. The data hold roughly 150,000 clones, with approximately 81% observed a single time. The length of the CDR3 is 13 residues. CDR1 is SGHTA and CDR2 is FQGNSA in the germline V gene. The V and J ends lost 5 bases and 2 bases respectively, with 9 bases between them. The sample consisted of PBMCs. This clonotype was sampled from a female donor in good health and CMV-seronegative. V usage is TRBV7-2 and J usage is TRBJ2-5; D uncertain. CDR3 in DNA: TGTGCCAGCAGCCCGGGTCAACAAGAGACCCAGTACTTC. Its protein product is CASSPGQQETQYF.